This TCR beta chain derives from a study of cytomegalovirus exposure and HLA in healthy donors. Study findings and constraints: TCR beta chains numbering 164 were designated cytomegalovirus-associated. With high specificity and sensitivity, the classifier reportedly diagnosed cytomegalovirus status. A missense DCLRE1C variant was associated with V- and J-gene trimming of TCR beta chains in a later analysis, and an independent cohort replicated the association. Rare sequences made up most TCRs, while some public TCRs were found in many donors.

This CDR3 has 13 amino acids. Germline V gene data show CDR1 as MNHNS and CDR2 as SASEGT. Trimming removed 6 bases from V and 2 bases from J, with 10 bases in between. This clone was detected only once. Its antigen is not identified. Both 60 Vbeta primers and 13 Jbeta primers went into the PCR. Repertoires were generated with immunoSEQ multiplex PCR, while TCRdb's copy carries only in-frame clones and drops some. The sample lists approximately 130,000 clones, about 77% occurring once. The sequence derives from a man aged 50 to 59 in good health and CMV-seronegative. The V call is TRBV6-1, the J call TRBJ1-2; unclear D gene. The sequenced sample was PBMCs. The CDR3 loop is CASREELNYGYTF. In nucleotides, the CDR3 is TGTGCCAGCAGGGAGGAACTAAACTATGGCTACACCTTC.